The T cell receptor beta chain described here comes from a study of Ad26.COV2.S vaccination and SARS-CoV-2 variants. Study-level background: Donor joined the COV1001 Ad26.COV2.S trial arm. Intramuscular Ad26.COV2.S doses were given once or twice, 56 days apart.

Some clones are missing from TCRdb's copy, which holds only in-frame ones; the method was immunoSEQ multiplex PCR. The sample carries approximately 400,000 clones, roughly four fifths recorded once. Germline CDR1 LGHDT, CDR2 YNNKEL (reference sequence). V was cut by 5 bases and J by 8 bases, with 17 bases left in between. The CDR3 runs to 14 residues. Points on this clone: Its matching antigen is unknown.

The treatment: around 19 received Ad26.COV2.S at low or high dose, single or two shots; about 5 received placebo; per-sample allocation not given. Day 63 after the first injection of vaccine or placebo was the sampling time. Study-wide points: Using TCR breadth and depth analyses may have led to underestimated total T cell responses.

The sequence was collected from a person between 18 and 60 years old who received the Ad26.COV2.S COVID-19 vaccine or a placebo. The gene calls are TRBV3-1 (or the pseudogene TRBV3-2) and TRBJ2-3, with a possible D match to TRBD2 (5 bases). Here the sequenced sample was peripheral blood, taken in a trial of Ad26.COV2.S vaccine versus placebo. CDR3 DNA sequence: TGTGCCAGCAGCAGGTCGACTCAGCGGCGTACGCAGTATTTT. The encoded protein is CASSRSTQRRTQYF.